The 18 T cell receptor beta chains presented below share a single source sample, sequenced in a study of blood T cells in healthy people across ages. Together with a sample-barcoded 5' primer, a J-beta primer mix was included in a second PCR lasting roughly 7 to 11 cycles. From the 5' RACE reads, TCRdb called clonotypes with MiXCR, one entry per CDR3 protein. In the table there are 1.8 million or so distinct CDR3 sequences, about 39% of which are singletons. The sample consisted of blood. The origin of the receptors is a human donor in good health.

The CDR3 region has the DNA TGCGCCAGCAGCCAAGAAAACCCCGGGGAGTTTGGCTACACCTTC. Its protein is CASSQENPGEFGYTF. This sequence joins TRBV4-3 and TRBJ1-2; D unclear. The V end was cut by 0 bases, the J end by 7 bases, with 15 bases between. CDR3 size: 15 residues. CDR1 LGHNA and CDR2 YSLEER come from the germline V gene.

The chain couples TRBV27 to TRBJ2-7; tentative D call: TRBD1 (6 bases). Germline CDR1 and CDR2: MNHEY and SMNVEV (reference sequence). Trimming removed 0 bases at V and 2 bases at J, with 11 bases between. The length of the CDR3 is 15 residues. The CDR3 here is CASSLSRDTTYEQYF. CDR3 sequence (DNA): TGTGCCAGCAGTTTATCCAGGGACACCACCTACGAGCAGTACTTC.

The chain carries TRBV11-2 and TRBJ1-6, with D possibly matching TRBD1 (5 bases). The CDR3 spans 14 residues. CDR1 is SGHAT and CDR2 is FQNNGV in the germline V gene. V was shortened by 9 bases and J by 11 bases, with 20 bases between the two germline ends. CDR3 in DNA: TGTGCCAGAAGTCACGACAGAAGGTTTGCACCCCTCCACTTT. Translation gives CARSHDRRFAPLHF.

The V call is TRBV12-3 or TRBV12-4, the J call TRBJ1-4; D call uncertain. With 5 bases removed from V and 6 bases from J, the gap between germline ends came to 16 bases. There are 15 residues in the CDR3. The CDR3 bases are TGTGCCAGCAGTCCCCGACACTCGGCGGATGAAAAACTGTTTTTT. This sequence encodes CASSPRHSADEKLFF.

This clonotype was found a few times. The J gene is TRBJ1-2, the V gene TRBV4-1; TRBD1 is a possible D gene (6 bases). V was shortened by 1 base and J by 5 bases, with 20 bases between the two germline ends. The CDR3 sequence is 17 residues long. CDR1 MGHRA and CDR2 YSYEKL come from the germline V gene. The CDR3 loop is CASSQGARTRGIYGYTF. For the CDR3, the DNA is TGCGCCAGCAGCCAAGGGGCTCGGACAAGGGGGATTTATGGCTACACCTTC.

The chain joins TRBV5-6 to TRBJ1-2, with D perhaps matching TRBD1 (6 bases). Trimming took 4 bases from V and 9 from J, leaving 19 bases between them. CDR3 length: 14 amino acids. The V gene's germline CDR1 is SGHDT and CDR2 YYEEEE. As DNA, the CDR3 is TGTGCCAGCAGCATCGGGACAAGACCTAGTAGCTACACCTTC. The encoded protein is CASSIGTRPSSYTF.

This clonotype has only a few counts. V gene TRBV20-1 combines with J gene TRBJ2-5; 14 nucleotides agree with TRBD2. The germline V gene encodes CDR1 DFQATT and CDR2 SNEGSKA (reference sequence). V shed 4 bases, J shed 2 bases, and the junction held 9 bases outside the gene matches. CDR3 size: 17 residues. The CDR3 loop is CSATWTSGGLLQETQYF. The DNA for the CDR3 is TGCAGTGCTACATGGACTAGCGGGGGGCTCCTGCAAGAGACCCAGTACTTC.

The chain links TRBV14 to TRBJ2-7; D assignment may be TRBD1 or TRBD2 (5 bases each). V lost 5 bases to trimming and J lost 4 bases, with 15 bases between them. The CDR3 extends over 14 amino acids. Germline CDR1 reads SGHDN; CDR2 reads FVKESK. The CDR3 coding sequence is TGTGCCAGCAGCTCAGAGGGGTCGCGTTACGAGCAGTACTTC. This translates into CASSSEGSRYEQYF.

A note on this clonotype: Relative to the germline gene, one junction end is altered; a read error may explain this. The chain employs TRBV4-2 and TRBJ1-2; D remains unclear. Germline CDR1 reads LGHNA; CDR2 reads YNFKEQ. CDR3 length: 13 residues. The CDR3 spells CASSPVTNHGYTF. The CDR3 bases are TGTGCCAGCAGCCCGGTCACTAACCATGGCTACACCTTC.

The chain uses TRBV20-1 and TRBJ2-7, with a weak D call TRBD1 (5 bases). CDR1 DFQATT and CDR2 SNEGSKA come from the germline V gene (reference sequence). CDR3 size: 11 residues. V lost 8 bases and J 6 bases, leaving 14 bases between the germline ends. The CDR3 nucleotides read TGCAGTCCCTGGGGCATTCGCGAGCAGTACTTC. It is translated as CSPWGIREQYF.

J is TRBJ2-1 and V is TRBV11-2; 11 nucleotides match TRBD2. This CDR3 has 17 residues. The germline CDR1 and CDR2 sequences are SGHAT and FQNNGV. Trimming took 5 bases from V and 4 from J; bases not matched to a gene: 10. DNA of the CDR3: TGTGCCAGCAGCAAGACTAGCGGGGCAACCCCATACAATGAGCAGTTCTTC. Translated: CASSKTSGATPYNEQFF.

This chain connects TRBV20-1 to TRBJ2-5; D is possibly TRBD2 (6 bases). V lost 3 bases, J lost 2 bases, and 19 bases lay in between. The CDR3 has 16 amino acids. The V gene's germline CDR1 is DFQATT and CDR2 SNEGSKA (reference sequence). CDR3 region: CSARSLGTGDQETQYF. The DNA for the CDR3 is TGCAGTGCTAGGTCCCTCGGGACGGGAGATCAAGAGACCCAGTACTTC.

CDR3 nucleotides: TGTGCCAGCATGGAACAGGGGGAACACAATCAGCCCCAGCATTTT. Amino acid sequence: CASMEQGEHNQPQHF. The chain recombines TRBV6-2 or TRBV6-3 with TRBJ1-5, with 8 bases identical to TRBD1. Trimming removed 7 bases from V and 3 bases from J; junction bases left unmatched: 8. Germline CDR1 is MNHEY and CDR2 is SVGEGT. CDR3 length: 15 amino acids.

A remark on this clonotype: Its ends do not fully match the called genes, so a read error is possible. The chain recombines TRBV4-1 with TRBJ1-4; the D gene is possibly TRBD1 (5 bases). Germline loops: CDR1 MGHRA, CDR2 YSYEKL. There are 15 residues in the CDR3. The CDR3 bases are TGCGCCAGCAGTCAAGATGGGGCCTACGGAGGAAAACTGTTTTTT. It translates to CASSQDGAYGGKLFF.

This clonotype was seen a few times. The V call is TRBV7-9, the J call TRBJ2-2; tentatively, D is TRBD1 (6 bases). CDR3 length: 15 residues. V lost 5 bases, J lost 3 bases, and 13 bases lay in between. Germline values: CDR1 SEHNR, CDR2 FQNEAQ (reference sequence). CDR3 DNA: TGTGCCAGCAGCGAGGACAGCCTATACACCGGGGAGCTGTTTTTT. Translation gives CASSEDSLYTGELFF.

On this clonotype: Compared with germline, one end of the junction differs, possibly owing to a read error. The chain recombines TRBV7-3 with TRBJ1-2; 8 bases are shared with TRBD1. The V gene's germline CDR1 is SGHTA and CDR2 FQGTGA. This CDR3 region has 16 residues. The CDR3 sequence: CVSSSLGTGNPNGYTF. CDR3 DNA sequence: TGTGTCAGCAGCTCGTTGGGGACAGGCAATCCCAATGGCTACACCTTC.

This clonotype occurred many times. The rearrangement uses TRBV7-2 and TRBJ2-1; 10 bases line up with TRBD2. This CDR3 spans 15 amino acids. Per the germline V gene, CDR1 is SGHTA and CDR2 is FQGNSA. V lost 3 bases, J lost 7 bases, and 6 bases stayed unmatched. CDR3 sequence (DNA): TGTGCCAGCAGCTTCCGGAGCGGGGGGGGTAATGAGCAGTTCTTC. Residues: CASSFRSGGGNEQFF. Full variable domain (remainder filled in from reference TRBV7-2 and TRBJ2-1): GAGVSQSPSNKVTEKGKDVELRCDPISGHTALYWYRQSLGQGLEFLIYFQGNSAPDKSGLPSDRFSAERTGGSVSTLTIQRTQQEDSAVYLCASSFRSGGGNEQFFGPGTRLTVL.

This clonotype was seen a handful of times. The rearrangement uses TRBV12-3 or TRBV12-4 and TRBJ2-4; D ambiguous. This CDR3 is built from 16 residues. Trimming took 1 base from V and 1 from J, leaving 11 bases between them. CDR3 protein: CASSLVRAGAKNIQYF. In DNA, the CDR3 is TGTGCCAGCAGTTTAGTAAGGGCCGGGGCCAAAAACATTCAGTACTTC.